The 20 T cell receptor beta chains below were found in one sample sequenced in a study of T cell responses to AZD1222 COVID-19 vaccine. Clones were read by immunoSEQ multiplex PCR, and TCRdb kept only the in-frame ones, dropping some. The data hold about 150,000 clones, with about 92% observed a single time. The source material was peripheral blood, sampled on day 0 of AZD1222 vaccination. Receptors originate from an adult in good health.

CDR3 sequence reads: CASSSFSGGAYEQYF. In DNA, the CDR3 is TGTGCCAGCAGCTCCTTTAGCGGGGGGGCCTACGAGCAGTACTTC. The chain couples TRBV7-2 to TRBJ2-7, with TRBD2 matching over 11 bases. CDR3 length: 15 amino acids. With V trimmed by 4 bases and J by 2 bases, 4 bases remained unmatched. Germline CDR1 is SGHTA and CDR2 is FQGNSA.

The chain links TRBV30 to TRBJ1-3; 10 bases line up with TRBD1. V was clipped by 8 bases and J by 0 bases; unmatched bases: 13. Looked up from germline, CDR1 is GTSNPN and CDR2 is SVGIG (reference sequence). The length of the CDR3 is 17 residues. In DNA form, the CDR3 reads TGTGCCCCCACCCCCTGGACAGGGGGTTCCTCTGGAAACACCATATATTTT. Residues: CAPTPWTGGSSGNTIYF.

This chain joins TRBV9 and TRBJ1-3, with TRBD1 identical over 7 bases. Trimming at V came to 3 bases and at J to 0 bases, leaving 6 bases not matched to a gene. Germline CDR1 reads SGDLS; CDR2 reads YYNGEE. This CDR3 has 16 amino acids. CDR3 protein: CASSGGTAYSGNTIYF. CDR3 in DNA: TGTGCCAGCAGCGGGGGGACAGCCTACTCTGGAAACACCATATATTTT.

The chain recombines TRBV5-1 with TRBJ2-2, with 8 bases matching TRBD1. Unmatched junction bases numbered 2, after V lost 4 bases and J lost 3 bases. Germline assignment: CDR1 SGHRS and CDR2 YFSETQ. The CDR3 extends over 14 amino acids. The DNA for the CDR3 is TGCGCCAGCAGCCCGGGACAGGACACCGGGGAGCTGTTTTTT. Amino acids: CASSPGQDTGELFF.

The chain couples TRBV2 to TRBJ1-5; 7 nucleotides line up with TRBD1. CDR1 and CDR2 from the germline V gene are SNHLY and FYNNEI. This CDR3 has 15 amino acids. V dropped 5 bases and J dropped 2; count of bases not matched to a gene: 6. The CDR3 here is CASSTDRAGNQPQHF. DNA of the CDR3: TGTGCCAGCAGTACAGACAGGGCGGGCAATCAGCCCCAGCATTTT. Together with reference TRBV2 and TRBJ1-5, the CDR3 gives the full variable domain: EPEVTQTPSHQVTQMGQEVILRCVPISNHLYFYWYRQILGQKVEFLVSFYNNEISEKSEIFDDQFSVERPDGSNFTLKIRSTKLEDSAMYFCASSTDRAGNQPQHFGDGTRLSIL.

This clone came up once. This sequence joins TRBV19 and TRBJ1-5; D gene unclear. The germline CDR1 and CDR2 sequences are LNHDA and SQIVND (reference sequence). With 4 bases removed from V and 4 bases from J, the gap between germline ends came to 8 bases. The CDR3 sequence is 13 residues long. CDR3 nucleotides: TGTGCCAGTAGTAAGCAGCTAAATCAGCCCCAGCATTTT. Encoded protein: CASSKQLNQPQHF. The variable domain in full, completed from reference TRBV19 and TRBJ1-5, reads DGGITQSPKYLFRKEGQNVTLSCEQNLNHDAMYWYRQDPGQGLRLIYYSQIVNDFQKGDIAEGYSVSREKKESFPLTVTSAQKNPTAFYLCASSKQLNQPQHFGDGTRLSIL.

The chain is built from TRBV25-1 and TRBJ2-7, with D hard to call. V lost 5 bases, J lost 3 bases, and 5 bases lay in between. From germline, CDR1 is MGHDK and CDR2 SYGVNS. The CDR3 spans 11 residues. CDR3 loop: CASSPLYEQYF. CDR3 sequence (DNA): TGTGCCAGCAGTCCCCTCTACGAGCAGTACTTC.

This chain connects TRBV18 to TRBJ1-5, with 8 bases lining up with TRBD1. The germline gives CDR1 KGHSH, CDR2 LQKENI. The CDR3 covers 16 residues. With V trimmed by 5 bases and J by 1 base, 7 bases remained unmatched. CDR3 nucleotides: TGTGCCAGCTCATCGACAGGGGAAGTGAGCAATCAGCCCCAGCATTTT. This codes for CASSSTGEVSNQPQHF. The full variable domain, its missing parts supplied by reference TRBV18 and TRBJ1-5, is NAGVMQNPRHLVRRRGQEARLRCSPMKGHSHVYWYRQLPEEGLKFMVYLQKENIIDESGMPKERFSAEFPKEGPSILRIQQVVRGDSAAYFCASSSTGEVSNQPQHFGDGTRLSIL.

The chain joins TRBV6-2 or TRBV6-3 to TRBJ2-2; TRBD2 aligns across 11 bases. The CDR3 spans 15 residues. The J segment lost 5 bases and the V segment lost 5 bases, leaving 4 bases of the junction unmatched. Germline V CDR1 and CDR2: MNHEY, SVGEGT. In DNA, the CDR3 is TGTGCCAGCAGTGTTCTAGCGGGAGGAACCGGGGAGCTGTTTTTT. It codes for CASSVLAGGTGELFF.

This clone has a handful of counts. The chain carries TRBV28 and TRBJ2-7; 7 bases fit TRBD2. The CDR3 extends over 13 amino acids. V was pared by 9 bases and J by 3 bases, with 8 bases of the junction left unmatched. CDR1 is MDHEN and CDR2 is SYDVKM in the germline V gene. The CDR3 DNA reads as TGTGCCAGTCGTCCATGGACTAGCTACGAGCAGTACTTC. It translates to CASRPWTSYEQYF.

In this sample, this clone turned up once. The chain couples TRBV29-1 to TRBJ1-1, with D perhaps TRBD1 (5 bases). V shed 0 bases and J shed 5 bases, with 13 bases lying between them. CDR3 length: 14 amino acids. Per the germline V gene, CDR1 is SQVTM and CDR2 is ANQGSEA. The CDR3 nucleotides are TGCAGCGTTGAAGAACAGGCAGTGGGGACTGAAGCTTTCTTT. Translation gives CSVEEQAVGTEAFF.

The chain employs TRBV12-3 or TRBV12-4 and TRBJ2-7, with a tentative D call TRBD1 (7 bases). The CDR3 is 13 residues long. V lost 10 bases and J 6 bases, leaving 19 bases between the germline ends. The CDR3 DNA reads as TGTGCCACCCAGGGGGGAGTTCCGGGCGAGCAGTACTTC. Translating gives CATQGGVPGEQYF.

This chain joins TRBV28 and TRBJ2-7; perhaps TRBD2 as D (5 bases). Trimming cost V 6 bases and J 2 bases, with 11 bases left between them. The CDR3 is 13 amino acids. CDR1 is MDHEN and CDR2 is SYDVKM in the germline V gene. The CDR3: CASRRSGTYEQYF. The CDR3, as DNA: TGTGCCAGCAGGAGGTCCGGGACCTACGAGCAGTACTTC.

V gene TRBV5-1 combines with J gene TRBJ2-7; D remains ambiguous. CDR1 and CDR2 from the germline V gene are SGHRS and YFSETQ. V was shortened by 4 bases and J by 9 bases, with 14 bases between the two germline ends. The CDR3 runs 12 residues. CDR3 amino acids: CASSLDSPGQYF. The CDR3 nucleotides read TGCGCCAGCAGCCTGGATAGTCCCGGGCAGTACTTC.

The count of this clone is one. The chain uses TRBV4-2 and TRBJ1-1; D gene ambiguous. The germline V gene has CDR1 LGHNA and CDR2 YNFKEQ. V was cut by 8 bases and J by 2 bases, with 18 bases left in between. CDR3 size: 15 residues. Here the CDR3 reads CASAISWATNTEAFF. DNA for the CDR3: TGTGCCAGCGCAATCAGCTGGGCCACCAACACTGAAGCTTTCTTT.

The CDR3 reads CASSQGLGRGNTEAFF. The DNA for the CDR3 is TGCGCCAGCAGCCAAGGACTAGGACGAGGGAACACTGAAGCTTTCTTT. The rearrangement links TRBV4-1 to TRBJ1-1; unclear D gene. In germline, CDR1 is MGHRA, CDR2 YSYEKL. This CDR3 is 16 amino acids long. Trimming stripped 1 base from V and 1 base from J, with 13 bases between.

V and J are TRBV27 and TRBJ2-2, with TRBD2 identical over 7 bases. Germline trimming cut 3 bases from V and 3 bases from J; bases unmatched to any gene: 1. The CDR3 has 14 amino acids. Germline values: CDR1 MNHEY, CDR2 SMNVEV (reference sequence). CDR3 sequence (DNA): TGTGCCAGCAGTTTCCGGGAGGACACCGGGGAGCTGTTTTTT. Protein: CASSFREDTGELFF.

The chain joins TRBV18 to TRBJ2-2, with D maybe TRBD2 (5 bases). This CDR3 contains 17 residues. Per germline, CDR1 KGHSH and CDR2 LQKENI. V lost 1 base and J lost 0, with 12 bases in between. CDR3 loop: CASSPRVRRPNTGELFF. CDR3 nucleotides: TGTGCCAGCTCACCACGCGTGCGGAGGCCGAACACCGGGGAGCTGTTTTTT.

V gene TRBV28 combines with J gene TRBJ2-7, with 8 bases fitting TRBD1. The V and J ends lost 1 base and 7 bases, in that order; junction bases with no gene match: 9. The CDR3 is 15 residues long. Germline values: CDR1 MDHEN, CDR2 SYDVKM. The CDR3, as DNA: TGTGCCAGCAGTTTATCGGACAGGGATGTGGGAGAGCAGTACTTC. This encodes CASSLSDRDVGEQYF.

This clone was seen just once. The rearrangement joins TRBV5-1 to TRBJ1-2, with a possible D match to TRBD1 (5 bases). Trimming cost V 0 bases and J 1 base, with 10 bases left between them. CDR3 length equals 15 residues. Germline CDR1 SGHRS, CDR2 YFSETQ. In nucleotides, the CDR3 is TGCGCCAGCAGCTTGGGTGCAGGGAGTAACTATGGCTACACCTTC. Translation: CASSLGAGSNYGYTF. Together with reference TRBV5-1 and TRBJ1-2, the CDR3 gives the full variable domain: KAGVTQTPRYLIKTRGQQVTLSCSPISGHRSVSWYQQTPGQGLQFLFEYFSETQRNKGNFPGRFSGRQFSNSRSEMNVSTLELGDSALYLCASSLGAGSNYGYTFGSGTRLTVV.